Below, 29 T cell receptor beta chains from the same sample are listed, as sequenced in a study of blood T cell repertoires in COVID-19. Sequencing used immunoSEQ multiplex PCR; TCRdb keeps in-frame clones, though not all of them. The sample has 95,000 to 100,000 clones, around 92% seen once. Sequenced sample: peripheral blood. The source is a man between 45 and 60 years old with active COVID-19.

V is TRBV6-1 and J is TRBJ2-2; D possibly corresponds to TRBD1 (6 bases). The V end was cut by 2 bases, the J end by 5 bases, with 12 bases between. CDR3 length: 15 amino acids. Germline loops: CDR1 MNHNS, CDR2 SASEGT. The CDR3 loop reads CASSEMGAQTGELFF. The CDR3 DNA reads TGTGCCAGCAGTGAAATGGGGGCGCAAACCGGGGAGCTGTTTTTT.

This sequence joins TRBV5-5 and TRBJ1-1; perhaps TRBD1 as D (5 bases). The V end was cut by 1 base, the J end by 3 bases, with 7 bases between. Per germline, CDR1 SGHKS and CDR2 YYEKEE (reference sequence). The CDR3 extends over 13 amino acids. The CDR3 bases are TGTGCCAGCAGCTTGTCGGGGGACACTGAAGCTTTCTTT. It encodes CASSLSGDTEAFF.

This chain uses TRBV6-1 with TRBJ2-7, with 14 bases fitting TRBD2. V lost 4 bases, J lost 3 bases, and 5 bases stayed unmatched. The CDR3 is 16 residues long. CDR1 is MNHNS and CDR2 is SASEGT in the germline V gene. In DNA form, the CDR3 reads TGTGCCAGCAGTGTGGGGACTAGCGGGAGTGTCTACGAGCAGTACTTC. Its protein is CASSVGTSGSVYEQYF.

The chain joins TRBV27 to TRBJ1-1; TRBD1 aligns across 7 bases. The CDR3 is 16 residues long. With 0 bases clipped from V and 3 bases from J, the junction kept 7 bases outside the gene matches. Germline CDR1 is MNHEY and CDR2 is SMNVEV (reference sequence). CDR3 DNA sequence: TGTGCCAGCAGTTTATCGTGGGGACAGAGATACACTGAAGCTTTCTTT. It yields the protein CASSLSWGQRYTEAFF.

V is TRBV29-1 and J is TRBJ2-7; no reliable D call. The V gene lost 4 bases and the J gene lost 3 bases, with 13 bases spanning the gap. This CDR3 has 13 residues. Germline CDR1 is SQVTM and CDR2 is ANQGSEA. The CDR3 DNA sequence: TGCAGCGTTGCGGTCCAGGATGGCTACGAGCAGTACTTC. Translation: CSVAVQDGYEQYF.

The chain's CDR3 is CASSLGQADSPLHF. CDR3 sequence (DNA): TGCGCCAGCAGCTTGGGGCAGGCCGATTCACCCCTCCACTTT. The chain joins TRBV5-1 to TRBJ1-6; D remains unclear. The CDR3 length is 14 residues. With 0 bases removed from V and 8 bases from J, the gap between germline ends came to 9 bases. The germline V gene encodes CDR1 SGHRS and CDR2 YFSETQ.

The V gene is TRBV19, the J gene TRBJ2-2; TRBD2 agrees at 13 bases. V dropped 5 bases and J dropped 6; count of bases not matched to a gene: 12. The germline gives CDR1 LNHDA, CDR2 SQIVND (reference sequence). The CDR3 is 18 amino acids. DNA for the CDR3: TGTGCCAGTAGTCAACTAGCGGGAGGGCCACGAGCGGCCGGGGAGCTGTTTTTT. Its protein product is CASSQLAGGPRAAGELFF. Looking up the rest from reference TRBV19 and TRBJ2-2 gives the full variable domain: DGGITQSPKYLFRKEGQNVTLSCEQNLNHDAMYWYRQDPGQGLRLIYYSQIVNDFQKGDIAEGYSVSREKKESFPLTVTSAQKNPTAFYLCASSQLAGGPRAAGELFFGEGSRLTVL.

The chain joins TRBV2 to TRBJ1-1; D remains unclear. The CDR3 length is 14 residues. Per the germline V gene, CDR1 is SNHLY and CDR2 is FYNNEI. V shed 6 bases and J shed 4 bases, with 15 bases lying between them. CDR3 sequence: CASSLAPGPTEAFF. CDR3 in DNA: TGTGCCAGCAGCCTAGCCCCAGGTCCCACTGAAGCTTTCTTT. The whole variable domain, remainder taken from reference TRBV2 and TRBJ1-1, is EPEVTQTPSHQVTQMGQEVILRCVPISNHLYFYWYRQILGQKVEFLVSFYNNEISEKSEIFDDQFSVERPDGSNFTLKIRSTKLEDSAMYFCASSLAPGPTEAFFGQGTRLTVV.

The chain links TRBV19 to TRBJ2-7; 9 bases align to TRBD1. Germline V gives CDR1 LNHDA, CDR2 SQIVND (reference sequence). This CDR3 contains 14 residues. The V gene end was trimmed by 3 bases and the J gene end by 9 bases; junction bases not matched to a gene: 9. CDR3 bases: TGTGCCAGTAGTATTAAGGGACAGGGCTCGGTGCAGTACTTC. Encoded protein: CASSIKGQGSVQYF.

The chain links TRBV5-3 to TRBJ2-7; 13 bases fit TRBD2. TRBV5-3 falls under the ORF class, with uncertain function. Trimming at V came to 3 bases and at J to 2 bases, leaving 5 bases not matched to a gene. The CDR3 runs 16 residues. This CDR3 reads CARSWGLAGSTYEQYF. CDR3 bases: TGTGCCAGAAGCTGGGGACTAGCGGGGTCAACCTACGAGCAGTACTTC.

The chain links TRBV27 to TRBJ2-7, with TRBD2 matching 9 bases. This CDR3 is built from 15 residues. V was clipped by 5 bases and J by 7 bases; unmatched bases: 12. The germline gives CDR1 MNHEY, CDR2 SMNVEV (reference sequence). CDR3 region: CASSQRLAGASEQYF. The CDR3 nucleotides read TGTGCCAGCAGTCAAAGGTTAGCGGGAGCGTCTGAGCAGTACTTC.

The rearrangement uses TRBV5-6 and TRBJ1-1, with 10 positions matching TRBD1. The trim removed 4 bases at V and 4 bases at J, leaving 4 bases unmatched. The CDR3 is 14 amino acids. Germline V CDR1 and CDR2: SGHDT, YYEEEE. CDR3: CASSRDRGGTEAFF. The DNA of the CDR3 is TGTGCCAGCAGCCGGGACAGGGGTGGCACTGAAGCTTTCTTT.

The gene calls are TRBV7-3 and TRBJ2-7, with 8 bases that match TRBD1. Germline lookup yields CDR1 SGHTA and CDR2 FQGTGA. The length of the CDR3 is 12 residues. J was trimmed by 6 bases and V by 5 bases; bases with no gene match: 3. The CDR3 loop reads CASSRTGGEQYF. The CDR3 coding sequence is TGTGCCAGCAGCCGTACAGGGGGCGAGCAGTACTTC.

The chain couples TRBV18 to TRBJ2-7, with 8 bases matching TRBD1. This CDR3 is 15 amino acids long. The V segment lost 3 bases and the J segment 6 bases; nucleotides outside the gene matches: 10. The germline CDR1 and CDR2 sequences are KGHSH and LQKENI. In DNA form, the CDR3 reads TGTGCCAGCTCACCTCCCGGACAGGGCTCCGGCGAGCAGTACTTC. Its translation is CASSPPGQGSGEQYF.

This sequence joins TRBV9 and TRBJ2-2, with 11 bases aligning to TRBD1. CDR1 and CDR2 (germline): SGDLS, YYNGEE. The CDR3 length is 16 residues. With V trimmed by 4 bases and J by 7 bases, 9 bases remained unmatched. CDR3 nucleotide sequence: TGTGCCAGCAGCCCCCGGGGACAGGGGGTTATCGGGGAGCTGTTTTTT. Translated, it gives CASSPRGQGVIGELFF.

DNA for the CDR3: TGTGCCAGCAGCAACTTAGCGTTGACGGCGCAGTATTTT. Translating gives CASSNLALTAQYF. The chain carries TRBV21-1 and TRBJ2-3; no check of the table's D call, TRBD2, against the DNA was made. TRBV21-1 counts as a pseudogene. This CDR3 region has 13 residues.

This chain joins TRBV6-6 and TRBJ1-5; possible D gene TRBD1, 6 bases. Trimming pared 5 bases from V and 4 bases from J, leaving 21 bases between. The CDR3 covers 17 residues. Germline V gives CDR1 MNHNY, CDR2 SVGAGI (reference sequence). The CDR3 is CASSGSGTRTSNQPQHF. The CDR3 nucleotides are TGTGCCAGCAGTGGATCCGGGACACGAACTAGTAATCAGCCCCAGCATTTT.

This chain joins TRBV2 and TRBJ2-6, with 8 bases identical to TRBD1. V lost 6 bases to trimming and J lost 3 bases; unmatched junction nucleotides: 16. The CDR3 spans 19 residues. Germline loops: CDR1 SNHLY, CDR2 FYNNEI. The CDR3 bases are TGTGCCAGCAGCGACCGCTCGGACAGGGAAACTAATGGGGCCAACGTCCTGACTTTC. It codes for CASSDRSDRETNGANVLTF.

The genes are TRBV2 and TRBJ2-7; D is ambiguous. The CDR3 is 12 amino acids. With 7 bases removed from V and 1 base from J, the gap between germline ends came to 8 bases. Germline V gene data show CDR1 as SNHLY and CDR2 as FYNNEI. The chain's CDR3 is CASTRVSYEQYF. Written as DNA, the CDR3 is TGTGCCAGCACCCGGGTATCCTACGAGCAGTACTTC.

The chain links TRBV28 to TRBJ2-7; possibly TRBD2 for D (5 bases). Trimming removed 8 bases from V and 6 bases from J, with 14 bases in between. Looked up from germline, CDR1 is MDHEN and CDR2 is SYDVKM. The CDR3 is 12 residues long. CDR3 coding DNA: TGTGCCAGCCTCGCTGTTCGGGGCGAGCAGTACTTC. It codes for CASLAVRGEQYF.

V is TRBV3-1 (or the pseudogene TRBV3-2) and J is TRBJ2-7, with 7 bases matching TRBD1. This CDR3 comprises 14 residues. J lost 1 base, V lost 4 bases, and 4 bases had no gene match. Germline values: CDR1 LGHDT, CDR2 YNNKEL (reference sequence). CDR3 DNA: TGTGCCAGCAGCCTAGGGGGCGAGTCCTACGAGCAGTACTTC. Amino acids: CASSLGGESYEQYF.

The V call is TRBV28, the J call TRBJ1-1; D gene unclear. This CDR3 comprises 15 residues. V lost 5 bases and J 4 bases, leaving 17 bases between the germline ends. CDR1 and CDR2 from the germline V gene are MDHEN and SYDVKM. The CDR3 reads CASSPPPREGTEAFF. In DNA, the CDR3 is TGTGCCAGCAGTCCCCCGCCCCGGGAGGGCACTGAAGCTTTCTTT.

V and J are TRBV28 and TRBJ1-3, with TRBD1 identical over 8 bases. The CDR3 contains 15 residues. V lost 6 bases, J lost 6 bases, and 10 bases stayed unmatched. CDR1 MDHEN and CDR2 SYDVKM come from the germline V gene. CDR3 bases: TGTGCCAGCAGCCGAGGACAGGGTGAAGTAAACACCATATATTTT. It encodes CASSRGQGEVNTIYF.

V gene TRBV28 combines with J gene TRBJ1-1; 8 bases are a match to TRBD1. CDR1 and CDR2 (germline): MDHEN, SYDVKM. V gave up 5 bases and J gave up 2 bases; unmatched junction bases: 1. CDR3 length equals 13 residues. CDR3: CASSGQGNTEAFF. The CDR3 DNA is TGTGCCAGCAGTGGACAGGGTAACACTGAAGCTTTCTTT. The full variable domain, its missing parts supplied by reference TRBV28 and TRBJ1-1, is DVKVTQSSRYLVKRTGEKVFLECVQDMDHENMFWYRQDPGLGLRLIYFSYDVKMKEKGDIPEGYSVSREKKERFSLILESASTNQTSMYLCASSGQGNTEAFFGQGTRLTVV.

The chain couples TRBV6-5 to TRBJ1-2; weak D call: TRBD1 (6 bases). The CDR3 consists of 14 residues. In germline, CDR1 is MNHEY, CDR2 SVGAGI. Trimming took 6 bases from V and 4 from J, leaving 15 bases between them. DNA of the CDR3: TGTGCCAGCAGCCGAACAGGGATAGGCTATGGCTACACCTTC. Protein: CASSRTGIGYGYTF.

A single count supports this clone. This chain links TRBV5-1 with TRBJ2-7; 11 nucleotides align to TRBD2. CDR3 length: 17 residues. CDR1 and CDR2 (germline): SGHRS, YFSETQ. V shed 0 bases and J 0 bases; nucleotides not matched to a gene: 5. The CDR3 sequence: CASSLASTSGVSYEQYF. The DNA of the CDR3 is TGCGCCAGCAGCTTGGCCTCGACTAGCGGGGTCTCCTACGAGCAGTACTTC.

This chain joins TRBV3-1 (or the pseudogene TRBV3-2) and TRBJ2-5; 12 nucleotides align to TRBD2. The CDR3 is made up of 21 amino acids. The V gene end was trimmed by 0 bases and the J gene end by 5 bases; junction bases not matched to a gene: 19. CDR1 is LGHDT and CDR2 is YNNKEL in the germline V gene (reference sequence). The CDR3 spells CASSQDPPSSGRALNAETQYF. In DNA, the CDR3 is TGTGCCAGCAGCCAAGATCCACCGTCTAGCGGGAGGGCCCTAAACGCGGAGACCCAGTACTTC.

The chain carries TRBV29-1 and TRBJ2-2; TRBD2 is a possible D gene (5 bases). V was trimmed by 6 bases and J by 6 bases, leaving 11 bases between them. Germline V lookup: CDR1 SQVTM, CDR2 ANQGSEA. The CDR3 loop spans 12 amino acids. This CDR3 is CSVLSGSGELFF. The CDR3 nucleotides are TGCAGCGTCCTCTCGGGATCCGGGGAGCTGTTTTTT.

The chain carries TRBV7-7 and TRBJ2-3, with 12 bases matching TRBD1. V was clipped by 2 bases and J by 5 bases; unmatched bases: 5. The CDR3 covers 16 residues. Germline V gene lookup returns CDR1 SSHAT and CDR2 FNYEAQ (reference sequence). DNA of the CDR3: TGTGCCAGCAGCTTATCCGGGACAGGGGGCGTAGATACGCAGTATTTT. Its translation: CASSLSGTGGVDTQYF.